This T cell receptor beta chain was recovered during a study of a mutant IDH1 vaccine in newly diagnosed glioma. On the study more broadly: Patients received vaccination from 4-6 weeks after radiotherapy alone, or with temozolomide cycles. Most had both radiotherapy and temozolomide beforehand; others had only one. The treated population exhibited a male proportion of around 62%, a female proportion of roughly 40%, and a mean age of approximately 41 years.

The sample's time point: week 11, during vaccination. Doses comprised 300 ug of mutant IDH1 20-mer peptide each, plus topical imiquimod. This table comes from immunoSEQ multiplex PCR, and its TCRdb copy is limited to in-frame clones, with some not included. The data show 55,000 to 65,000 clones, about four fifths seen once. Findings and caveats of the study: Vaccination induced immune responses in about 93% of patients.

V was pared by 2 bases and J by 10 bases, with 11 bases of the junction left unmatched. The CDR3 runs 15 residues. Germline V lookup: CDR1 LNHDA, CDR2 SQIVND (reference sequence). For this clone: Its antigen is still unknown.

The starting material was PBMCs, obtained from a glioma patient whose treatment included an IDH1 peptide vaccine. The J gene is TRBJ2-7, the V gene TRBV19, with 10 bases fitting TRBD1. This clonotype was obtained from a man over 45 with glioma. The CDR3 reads CASSISPGQGFLQYF. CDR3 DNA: TGTGCCAGTAGTATATCACCGGGACAGGGGTTCCTACAGTACTTC.